This TCR beta chain emerged from a study of CD8 T cells in ankylosing spondylitis. This clonotype has only a few counts. No antigen is known for it. The junction shows a germline mismatch at one end, possibly a read error. Whole-study results and caveats: In peripheral blood, disease-linked CD8+ clones occurred at relatively low frequencies. The authors reported significant enrichment of disease-linked clones in matched ankylosing spondylitis synovial fluid. Roughly eight highly homologous variants made up a TCR beta motif, and this motif appeared characteristic of ankylosing spondylitis blood. Previous work reported some of these motif variants in the synovial fluid and blood of reactive arthritis.

This CDR3 region has 14 residues. Looked up from germline, CDR1 is SSHAT and CDR2 is FNYEAQ (reference sequence). Using quantitative 5'-RACE with molecular barcodes, the authors made TCR beta libraries. TCRdb independently ran MiXCR on the 5' RACE reads; one entry per CDR3 protein. The sample consists of about 800,000 distinct CDR3 sequences, over 9.5% of them appearing once. Sequencing used blood, either unsorted or a sorted T cell fraction (not recorded which). This sequence originates from a male donor with ankylosing spondylitis. The V gene is TRBV7-7, the J gene TRBJ2-5, with D uncertain. This CDR3 is CASSLGPVGETQYF. For the CDR3, the DNA is TGTGCTAGCAGCTTAGGTCCAGTCGGCGAGACCCAGTACTTC.